These 27 T cell receptor beta chains originate from one sample sequenced in a study of OX40 agonist ivuxolimab in advanced cancers. Library preparation employed the immunoSEQ multiplex PCR assay. In TCRdb, the immuneACCESS table is reduced to in-frame sequences with V and J assigned. These tables do not hold every clone; where another copy was compared, an unresolved V gene accounts for under half, and the others remain unexplained. The sample table contains about 33,000 clones; only one count was recorded for more than 60% of them. Together, the top ten hold approximately 10% of the sample. The specimen was CD4+ or CD8+ T cells sorted from blood, collected in a trial of the OX40 agonist ivuxolimab. The source of these receptors is an adult with an advanced solid tumor such as melanoma, head and neck, liver or kidney cancer.

V gene TRBV5-1 combines with J gene TRBJ1-2; D perhaps matches TRBD1 (6 bases). CDR1 and CDR2 from the germline V gene are SGHRS and YFSETQ. Trimming took 4 bases from V and 2 from J, leaving 12 bases between them. The CDR3 extends over 14 amino acids. The chain's CDR3 is CASSRDISNYGYTF. The CDR3 DNA reads as TGCGCCAGCAGCAGGGACATTTCCAACTATGGCTACACCTTC. Combining the CDR3 with reference TRBV5-1 and TRBJ1-2 gives the whole variable domain KAGVTQTPRYLIKTRGQQVTLSCSPISGHRSVSWYQQTPGQGLQFLFEYFSETQRNKGNFPGRFSGRQFSNSRSEMNVSTLELGDSALYLCASSRDISNYGYTFGSGTRLTVV.

This clone was picked up a small number of times. V and J are TRBV30 and TRBJ1-6; D unresolved. The germline V gene encodes CDR1 GTSNPN and CDR2 SVGIG (reference sequence). The V and J ends lost 3 bases and 3 bases respectively, with 18 bases between them. The CDR3 totals 17 residues. CDR3 sequence reads: CAWRPRHPRDYNSPLHF. Written as DNA, the CDR3 is TGTGCCTGGAGACCCCGACACCCTCGGGACTATAATTCACCCCTCCACTTT.

V usage is TRBV7-9 and J usage is TRBJ1-6, with D hard to call. The germline CDR1 and CDR2 sequences are SEHNR and FQNEAQ (reference sequence). This CDR3 is 14 amino acids long. The germline V and J ends were trimmed by 1 base and 6 bases, with 7 bases remaining between them. The CDR3 loop reads CASSLGQSNSPLHF. In DNA form, the CDR3 reads TGTGCCAGCAGCTTAGGCCAGTCTAATTCACCCCTCCACTTT.

The CDR3 coding sequence is TGTGCCAGCAGTTCCGGGGGGTCTACTAATGAAAAACTGTTTTTT. This gives the protein CASSSGGSTNEKLFF. The V gene is TRBV28, the J gene TRBJ1-4; a possible D gene is TRBD1 (5 bases). Germline V CDR1 and CDR2: MDHEN, SYDVKM. The CDR3 is 15 amino acids. Trimming removed 4 bases from V and 2 bases from J, with 11 bases in between.

This rearrangement joins TRBV6-5 to TRBJ1-2; D gene uncertain. Trimming took off 5 bases at V and 4 bases at J, with 11 bases between the two ends. Germline CDR1 MNHEY, CDR2 SVGAGI. This CDR3 is 13 amino acids long. The CDR3 nucleotides read TGTGCCAGCAGTACCGACGGAATCTATGGCTACACCTTC. This gives the protein CASSTDGIYGYTF.

This rearrangement joins TRBV27 to TRBJ1-2; the D is unclear. CDR3 length: 12 amino acids. Looked up from germline, CDR1 is MNHEY and CDR2 is SMNVEV (reference sequence). V lost 6 bases to trimming and J lost 7 bases, with 12 bases between them. CDR3 in DNA: TGTGCCAGCAGAACTACAATGCGTGGCTACACCTTC. This gives the protein CASRTTMRGYTF.

The V and J genes are TRBV20-1 and TRBJ1-1, with a tentative D call TRBD1 (6 bases). The CDR3 is made up of 11 amino acids. V was pared by 7 bases and J by 11 bases, with 17 bases between. Germline CDR1 DFQATT, CDR2 SNEGSKA (reference sequence). The CDR3 protein is CSESTQGRAFF. The CDR3 region has the DNA TGCAGTGAATCTACGCAGGGGAGGGCTTTCTTT.

This clone was counted between two and nine times. The J gene is TRBJ2-7, the V gene TRBV29-1, with 8 positions matching TRBD1. The CDR3 is 13 amino acids. Germline V lookup: CDR1 SQVTM, CDR2 ANQGSEA. V lost 6 bases, J lost 4 bases, and 8 bases stayed unmatched. CDR3: CSVLGTGLYEQYF. CDR3 sequence (DNA): TGCAGCGTCCTCGGGACAGGTCTATACGAGCAGTACTTC.

The chain has TRBV27 and TRBJ2-5; perhaps TRBD1 as D (6 bases). Germline V gene lookup returns CDR1 MNHEY and CDR2 SMNVEV (reference sequence). V was cut by 9 bases and J by 2 bases, with 13 bases left in between. The length of the CDR3 is 13 residues. The CDR3 nucleotides are TGTGCCAGTCACAGGGAAGGTCAAGAGACCCAGTACTTC. Encoded protein: CASHREGQETQYF.

V gene TRBV7-9 combines with J gene TRBJ2-1, with D perhaps matching TRBD1 or TRBD2 (5 bases each). The CDR3 loop spans 18 amino acids. Germline values: CDR1 SEHNR, CDR2 FQNEAQ (reference sequence). Trimming shortened V by 5 bases and J by 1 base, and 21 bases separated the two germline ends. CDR3 bases: TGTGCCAGCAGCCATATAAGGTTGGGGGAAGGGTCCTACAATGAGCAGTTCTTC. This encodes CASSHIRLGEGSYNEQFF.

The chain has TRBV19 and TRBJ1-4; no definite D call. Germline-derived CDR1 and CDR2 are LNHDA and SQIVND (reference sequence). Trimming pared 3 bases from V and 2 bases from J, leaving 16 bases between. The CDR3 loop spans 17 amino acids. As DNA, the CDR3 is TGTGCCAGTAGTATGGATCACACATACCTCACTAATGAAAAACTGTTTTTT. This translates into CASSMDHTYLTNEKLFF. The full variable domain, completed using reference TRBV19 and TRBJ1-4, is DGGITQSPKYLFRKEGQNVTLSCEQNLNHDAMYWYRQDPGQGLRLIYYSQIVNDFQKGDIAEGYSVSREKKESFPLTVTSAQKNPTAFYLCASSMDHTYLTNEKLFFGSGTQLSVL.

This clone was seen a handful of times. The chain recombines TRBV7-9 with TRBJ2-7; D perhaps matches TRBD2 (7 bases). The CDR3 has 14 amino acids. Germline CDR1 reads SEHNR; CDR2 reads FQNEAQ (reference sequence). V lost 11 bases to trimming and J lost 0 bases, with 17 bases between them. This chain's CDR3 is CAVPRGANSYEQYF. DNA of the CDR3: TGTGCCGTTCCCCGGGGGGCCAACTCCTACGAGCAGTACTTC.

The chain recombines TRBV7-6 with TRBJ1-1, with TRBD1 matching 8 bases. The J segment lost 2 bases and the V segment lost 4 bases, leaving 6 bases of the junction unmatched. Germline V gives CDR1 SGHVS, CDR2 FNYEAQ. CDR3 length: 15 residues. Written as DNA, the CDR3 is TGTGCCAGCAGCTCCTTCGGACAGGGTAACACTGAAGCTTTCTTT. Translating gives CASSSFGQGNTEAFF.

The chain has TRBV5-1 and TRBJ2-7; possibly TRBD2 for D (6 bases). This CDR3 has 14 residues. Germline CDR1 reads SGHRS; CDR2 reads YFSETQ. The V end lost 2 bases, the J end lost 7 bases, and 16 bases lay between the germline ends. The CDR3 nucleotides read TGCGCCAGCAGCTTTACCGGGACTCGCGGGGAGCAGTACTTC. This translates into CASSFTGTRGEQYF.

The chain links TRBV6-4 to TRBJ1-5; 7 bases fit TRBD1. The CDR3 is 14 residues long. Germline CDR1 and CDR2: MRHNA and SNTAGT. Germline trimming cut 3 bases from V and 2 bases from J; bases unmatched to any gene: 1. The CDR3 nucleotides are TGTGCCAGCAGTGAAGGACAGGGCAATCAGCCCCAGCATTTT. Its protein product is CASSEGQGNQPQHF.

This chain joins TRBV11-3 and TRBJ2-3; D is ambiguous. The CDR3 runs to 13 residues. Trimming took 2 bases from V and 3 from J, leaving 6 bases between them. Looked up from germline, CDR1 is SGHNT and CDR2 is YENEEA. CDR3: CASSLYGTDTQYF. DNA for the CDR3: TGTGCCAGCAGCTTATACGGGACAGATACGCAGTATTTT.

This clone came up a few times. The chain employs TRBV6-6 and TRBJ2-1; weak D call: TRBD1 (6 bases). The CDR3 is made up of 12 amino acids. V shed 5 bases and J shed 8 bases, with 10 bases lying between them. CDR1 and CDR2 (germline): MNHNY, SVGAGI (reference sequence). The CDR3 loop is CASSPRGDEQFF. The DNA for the CDR3 is TGTGCCAGCAGTCCCAGGGGTGATGAGCAGTTCTTC.

The chain employs TRBV7-7 and TRBJ2-5; TRBD2 aligns across 9 bases. This CDR3 has 17 residues. V dropped 4 bases and J dropped 5; count of bases not matched to a gene: 14. Germline CDR1 reads SSHAT; CDR2 reads FNYEAQ (reference sequence). The CDR3 nucleotides are TGTGCCAGCAGCTCCGATGGTAGCGGGGGCCCACTGGAGACCCAGTACTTC. Its protein is CASSSDGSGGPLETQYF.

This clone was observed a few times. This chain connects TRBV2 to TRBJ2-7; tentatively, D is TRBD1 or TRBD2 (6 bases each). Per the germline V gene, CDR1 is SNHLY and CDR2 is FYNNEI. Trimming shortened V by 2 bases and J by 2 bases, and 13 bases separated the two germline ends. CDR3 length: 15 residues. This CDR3 is CASSEMRGAPYEQYF. In DNA, the CDR3 is TGTGCCAGCAGTGAAATGAGGGGGGCCCCCTACGAGCAGTACTTC.

The rearrangement joins TRBV7-9 to TRBJ1-2, with 12 bases fitting TRBD1. Trimming removed 8 bases from V and 7 bases from J; junction bases left unmatched: 11. The CDR3 spans 15 residues. Germline loops: CDR1 SEHNR, CDR2 FQNEAQ (reference sequence). CDR3 sequence (DNA): TGTGCCAGCCGGCCACCGGGACAGGGGGCATCTGGCTACACCTTC. It is translated as CASRPPGQGASGYTF.

V gene TRBV6-5 combines with J gene TRBJ1-6, with a possible D match to TRBD1 (6 bases). Trimming pared 1 base from V and 7 bases from J, leaving 14 bases between. CDR3 length: 16 residues. Germline assignment: CDR1 MNHEY and CDR2 SVGAGI. Here the CDR3 reads CASSYYQGGGNSPLHF. CDR3 bases: TGTGCCAGCAGTTACTACCAAGGGGGGGGCAATTCACCCCTCCACTTT.

The J gene is TRBJ2-2, the V gene TRBV9; 8 positions match TRBD2. This CDR3 has 16 amino acids. With V trimmed by 5 bases and J by 3 bases, 9 bases remained unmatched. The germline CDR1 and CDR2 sequences are SGDLS and YYNGEE. The CDR3 protein is CASRESSGEHTGELFF. Here the CDR3 DNA reads TGTGCCAGCAGAGAAAGTAGCGGGGAGCACACCGGGGAGCTGTTTTTT.

J is TRBJ1-1 and V is TRBV11-2; D perhaps matches TRBD1 (5 bases). CDR3 length equals 15 residues. Germline assignment: CDR1 SGHAT and CDR2 FQNNGV. Trimming took 4 bases from V and 3 from J, leaving 15 bases between them. CDR3 region: CASSSGGGWDTEAFF. In DNA form, the CDR3 reads TGTGCCAGCAGCTCCGGTGGGGGTTGGGACACTGAAGCTTTCTTT.

The chain recombines TRBV27 with TRBJ2-7, with a possible D match to TRBD2 (6 bases). The length of the CDR3 is 15 residues. Germline assignment: CDR1 MNHEY and CDR2 SMNVEV (reference sequence). Trimming left V 4 bases short and J 3 bases short, with 16 bases between. CDR3 in DNA: TGTGCCAGCAGTTCCATCTCGGGACTCATCTACGAGCAGTACTTC. Translation: CASSSISGLIYEQYF.

J is TRBJ1-4 and V is TRBV4-1; D ambiguous. This CDR3 contains 15 residues. The germline gives CDR1 MGHRA, CDR2 YSYEKL. The V end lost 2 bases, the J end lost 8 bases, and 15 bases lay between the germline ends. The CDR3 bases are TGCGCCAGCAGCCAACAAGCCGGGAAGCGGGAAAAACTGTTTTTT. Protein product: CASSQQAGKREKLFF.

This clone was picked up one time. V usage is TRBV19 and J usage is TRBJ1-5; D is possibly TRBD1 (5 bases). Trimming took off 3 bases at V and 10 bases at J, with 10 bases between the two ends. The CDR3 extends over 12 amino acids. Looked up from germline, CDR1 is LNHDA and CDR2 is SQIVND (reference sequence). CDR3 sequence: CASSIFRDPQHF. Here the CDR3 DNA reads TGTGCCAGTAGTATTTTCAGGGATCCCCAGCATTTT.

The CDR3 reads CASSLIKQDPNQPQHF. The CDR3 bases are TGTGCCAGCAGCTTAATAAAGCAGGATCCCAATCAGCCCCAGCATTTT. The rearrangement links TRBV7-4 to TRBJ1-5; D ambiguous. Trimming took off 2 bases at V and 3 bases at J, with 14 bases between the two ends. This CDR3 region has 16 residues. Germline-derived CDR1 and CDR2 are SGHVT and SQSDAQ. Supplemented by reference TRBV7-4 and TRBJ1-5, the full variable domain reads GAGVSQSPRYKVAKRGRDVALRCDSISGHVTLYWYRQTLGQGSEVLTYSQSDAQRDKSGRPSGRFSAERPERSVSTLKIQRTEQGDSAVYLCASSLIKQDPNQPQHFGDGTRLSIL.